Sequencing of this TCR beta chain was carried out in a study of response to subunit inactivated influenza vaccine (dated by TCRdb to 2017 to 2018). About the full investigation: To follow how T cells responded to a trivalent subunit inactivated influenza vaccine, the researchers relied on deep quantitative profiling of the T cell receptor repertoire. General findings and caveats noted by the study authors: It was suggested by the authors that each seasonal influenza vaccination may recruit only a limited number of new T cells.

The library was produced with RT-PCR. Sequencing used an Illumina HiSeq 2500. TCRdb reprocessed the public reads (quality trimming at Q25 with fastp, clone calling with MiXCR) and kept in-frame beta chains. Rows merge per CDR3 protein into single entries with the most common DNA and genes. This sample has 650,000 to 850,000 distinct CDR3 sequences in its table, and approximately 15% of those were observed once. 6% to 7% of the sample is held by the ten biggest clonotypes. As to this clonotype: Its antigen remains unidentified. Base qualities are missing; no much larger clone stands one base away.

Trimming takes 1 base from V and 2 bases from J, and the germline ends sit 9 bases apart. CDR1 and CDR2, per the germline V gene, are MGHRA and YSYEKL. From cysteine to phenylalanine, the CDR3 is 14 amino acids long. This entry keeps only the CDR3 DNA: 42 bases, framed from base 1. The sequence links TRBV4-1 to TRBJ2-7, with an unclear D gene assignment. Sequencing used PBMCs from blood, obtained 14 to 15 days before vaccination. This receptor was obtained from a man aged 50 to 59 who received an inactivated influenza vaccine. Donor details come from another sample of the same person, matched by shared clones. The DNA sequence is as follows: TGCGCCAGCAGCCAAGTGTTTGGGGCCTACGAGCAGTACTTC. It translates as CASSQVFGAYEQYF.